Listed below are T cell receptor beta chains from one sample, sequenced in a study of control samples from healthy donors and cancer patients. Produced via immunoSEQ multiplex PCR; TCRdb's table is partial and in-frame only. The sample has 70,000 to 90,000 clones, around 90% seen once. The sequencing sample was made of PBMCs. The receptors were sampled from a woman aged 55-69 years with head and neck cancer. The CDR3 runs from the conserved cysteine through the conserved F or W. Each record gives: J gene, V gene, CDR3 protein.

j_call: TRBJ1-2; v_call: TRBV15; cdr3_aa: CATSSRSGSLYYGYTF
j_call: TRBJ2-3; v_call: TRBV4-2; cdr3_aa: CASSLKFRGTDTQYF
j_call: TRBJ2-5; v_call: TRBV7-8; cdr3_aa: CASSLVGDRAETQYF
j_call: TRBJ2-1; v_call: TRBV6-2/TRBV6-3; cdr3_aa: CASSYYRTTGSYNEQFF
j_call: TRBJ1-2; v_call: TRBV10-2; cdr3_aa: CASSAGQLPYGYTF
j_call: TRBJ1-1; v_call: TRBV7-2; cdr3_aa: CASSPGNAGNAEAFF
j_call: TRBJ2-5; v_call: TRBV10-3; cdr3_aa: CAIRKGQKETQYF
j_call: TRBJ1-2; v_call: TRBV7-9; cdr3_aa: CASSFRAQVAFGYTF
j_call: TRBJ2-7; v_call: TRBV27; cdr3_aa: CASRRLAGDPYEQYF
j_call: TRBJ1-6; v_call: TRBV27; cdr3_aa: CASSLRTGESPLHF
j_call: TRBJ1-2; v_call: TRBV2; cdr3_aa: CASSDLGDPFPNGYTF
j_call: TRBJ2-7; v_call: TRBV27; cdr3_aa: CASSPPQGAHEQYF
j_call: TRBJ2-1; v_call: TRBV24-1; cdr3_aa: CATSDPLSGKNPNEQFF
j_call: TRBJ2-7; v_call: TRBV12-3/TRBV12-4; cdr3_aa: CASSESSYEQYF
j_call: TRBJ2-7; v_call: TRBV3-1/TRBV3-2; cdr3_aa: CASARRTGGGLGYEQYF
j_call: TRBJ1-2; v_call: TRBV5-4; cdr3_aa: CASSLEQTYGYTF
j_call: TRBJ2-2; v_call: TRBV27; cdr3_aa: CASSWTGANTGELFF